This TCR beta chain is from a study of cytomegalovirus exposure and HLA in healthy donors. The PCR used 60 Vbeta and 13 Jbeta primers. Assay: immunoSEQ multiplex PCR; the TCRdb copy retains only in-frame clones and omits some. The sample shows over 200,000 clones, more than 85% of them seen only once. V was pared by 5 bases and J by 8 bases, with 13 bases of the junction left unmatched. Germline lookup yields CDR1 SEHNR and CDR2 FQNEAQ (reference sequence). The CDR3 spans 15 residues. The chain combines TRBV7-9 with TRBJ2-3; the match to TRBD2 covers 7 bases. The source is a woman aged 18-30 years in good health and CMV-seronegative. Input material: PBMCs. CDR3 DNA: TGTGCCAGCAGCGCCAGGGACTATTCGGTGGGTACGCAGTATTTT. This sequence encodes CASSARDYSVGTQYF.